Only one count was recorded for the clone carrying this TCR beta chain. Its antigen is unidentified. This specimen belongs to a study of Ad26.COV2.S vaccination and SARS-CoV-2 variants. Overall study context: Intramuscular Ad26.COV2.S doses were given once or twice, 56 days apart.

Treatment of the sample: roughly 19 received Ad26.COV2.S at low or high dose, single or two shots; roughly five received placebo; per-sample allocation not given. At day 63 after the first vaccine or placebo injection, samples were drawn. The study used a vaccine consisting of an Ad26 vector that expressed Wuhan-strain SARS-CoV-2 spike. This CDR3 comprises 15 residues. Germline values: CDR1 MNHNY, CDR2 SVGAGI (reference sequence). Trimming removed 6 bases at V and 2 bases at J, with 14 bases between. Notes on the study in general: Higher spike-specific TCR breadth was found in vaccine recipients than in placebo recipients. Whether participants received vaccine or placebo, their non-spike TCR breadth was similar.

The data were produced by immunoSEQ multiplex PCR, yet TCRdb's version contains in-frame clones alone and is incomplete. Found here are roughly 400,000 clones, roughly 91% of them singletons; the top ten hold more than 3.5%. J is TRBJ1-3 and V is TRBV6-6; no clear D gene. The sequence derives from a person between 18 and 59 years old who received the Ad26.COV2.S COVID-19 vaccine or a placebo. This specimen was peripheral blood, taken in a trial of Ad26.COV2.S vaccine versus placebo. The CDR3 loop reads CASSYGGRPGNTIYF. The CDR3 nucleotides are TGTGCCAGCAGCTACGGTGGCAGACCTGGAAACACCATATATTTT.